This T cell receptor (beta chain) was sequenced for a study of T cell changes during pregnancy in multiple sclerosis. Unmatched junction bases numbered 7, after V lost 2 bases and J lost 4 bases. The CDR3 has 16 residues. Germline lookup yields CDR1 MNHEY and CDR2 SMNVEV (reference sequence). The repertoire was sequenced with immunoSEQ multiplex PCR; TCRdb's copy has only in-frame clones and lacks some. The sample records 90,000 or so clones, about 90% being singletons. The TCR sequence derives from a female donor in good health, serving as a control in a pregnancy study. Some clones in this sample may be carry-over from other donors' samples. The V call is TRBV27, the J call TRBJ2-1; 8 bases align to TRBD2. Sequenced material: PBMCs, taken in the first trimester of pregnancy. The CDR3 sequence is CASSLHTGGHYNEQFF. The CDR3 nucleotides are TGTGCCAGCAGTTTACATACGGGAGGGCATTACAATGAGCAGTTCTTC.